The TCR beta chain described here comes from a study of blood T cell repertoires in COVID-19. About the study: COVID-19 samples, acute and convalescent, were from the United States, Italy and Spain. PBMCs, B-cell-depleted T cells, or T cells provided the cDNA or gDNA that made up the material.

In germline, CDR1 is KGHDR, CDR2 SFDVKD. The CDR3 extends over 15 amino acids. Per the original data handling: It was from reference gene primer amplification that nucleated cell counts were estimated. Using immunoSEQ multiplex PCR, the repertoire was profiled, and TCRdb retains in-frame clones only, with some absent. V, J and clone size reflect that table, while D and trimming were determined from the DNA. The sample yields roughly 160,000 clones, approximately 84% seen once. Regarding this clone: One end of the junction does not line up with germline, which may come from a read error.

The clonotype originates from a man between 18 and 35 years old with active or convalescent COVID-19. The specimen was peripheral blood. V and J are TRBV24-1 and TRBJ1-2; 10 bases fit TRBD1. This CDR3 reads CATSDSGTGALNLSF. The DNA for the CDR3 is TGTGCCACCAGTGATTCCGGGACAGGGGCCTTGAACCTCTCCTTC.